These T cell receptor beta chains were read from a single sample in a study of blood T cell repertoires in COVID-19. Using immunoSEQ multiplex PCR, the repertoire was profiled, and TCRdb retains in-frame clones only, with some absent. Among over 55,000 clones, approximately 80% were seen once, and the ten largest hold about 33%. The sequenced sample was peripheral blood. The source is a human donor in a cohort sampled during active COVID-19. Both conserved end residues are part of each CDR3. Fields, in order: D gene, clone size, V gene, J gene, CDR3 DNA, CDR3 protein. D genes are given only for firm matches. Only some rows state a clone size, as once, few, many or a class for expanded clones.

d_gene: .; abundance: .; v_gene: TRBV10-3; j_gene: TRBJ2-1; CDR3nt: TGTGCCATCAGTGAGTCCAACGGGGAATACAATGAGCAGTTCTTC; CDR3aa: CAISESNGEYNEQFF
d_gene: .; abundance: .; v_gene: TRBV11-2; j_gene: TRBJ2-7; CDR3nt: TGTGCCAGCAGCTTAGCGTCCTACGAGCAGTACTTC; CDR3aa: CASSLASYEQYF
d_gene: .; abundance: once; v_gene: TRBV19; j_gene: TRBJ2-3; CDR3nt: TGTGCCAGTAGCCCAGGAGGCCACAGAGATACGCAGTATTTT; CDR3aa: CASSPGGHRDTQYF
d_gene: TRBD2; abundance: .; v_gene: TRBV19; j_gene: TRBJ2-3; CDR3nt: TGTGCCAGTAGTGACCTACTAGCGGGAGTAGCAGATACGCAGTATTTT; CDR3aa: CASSDLLAGVADTQYF
d_gene: TRBD2; abundance: .; v_gene: TRBV19; j_gene: TRBJ2-1; CDR3nt: TGTGCCAGTAGTTCTAGCGGGGGGGTTGAGCAGTTCTTC; CDR3aa: CASSSSGGVEQFF
d_gene: TRBD1; abundance: .; v_gene: TRBV5-1; j_gene: TRBJ1-2; CDR3nt: TGCGCCAGCAGCTCGGACAGGGATGGCTACACCTTC; CDR3aa: CASSSDRDGYTF
d_gene: .; abundance: .; v_gene: TRBV14; j_gene: TRBJ1-2; CDR3nt: TGTGCCAGCAGCCAAGGTTACCCAGCTAACTATGGCTACACCTTC; CDR3aa: CASSQGYPANYGYTF
d_gene: .; abundance: .; v_gene: TRBV29-1; j_gene: TRBJ2-3; CDR3nt: TGCAGCGCCGCTTGGGACTCAGCAGATACGCAGTATTTT; CDR3aa: CSAAWDSADTQYF
d_gene: .; abundance: .; v_gene: TRBV29-1; j_gene: TRBJ2-1; CDR3nt: TGCAGCGTTAGGACAGAGGGGAAGTCCTACAATGAGCAGTTCTTC; CDR3aa: CSVRTEGKSYNEQFF
d_gene: .; abundance: .; v_gene: TRBV3-1/TRBV3-2; j_gene: TRBJ1-4; CDR3nt: TGTGCCAGCAGCCAAGAACGAGGATCTCGAGGTGAAAAACTGTTTTTT; CDR3aa: CASSQERGSRGEKLFF
d_gene: .; abundance: .; v_gene: TRBV12-3/TRBV12-4; j_gene: TRBJ1-1; CDR3nt: TGTGCCAGCAGTCCGCGACCGGAGGCTGAAGCTTTCTTT; CDR3aa: CASSPRPEAEAFF
d_gene: TRBD2; abundance: .; v_gene: TRBV7-3; j_gene: TRBJ2-5; CDR3nt: TGTGCCAGCAGCACGGGACTAGCGGGTCAAGAGACCCAGTACTTC; CDR3aa: CASSTGLAGQETQYF
d_gene: TRBD2; abundance: .; v_gene: TRBV27; j_gene: TRBJ2-2; CDR3nt: TGTGCCAGCAGTCACGGGACTAGCGGTTCGGGGGAGCTGTTTTTT; CDR3aa: CASSHGTSGSGELFF
d_gene: .; abundance: .; v_gene: TRBV11-2; j_gene: TRBJ2-2; CDR3nt: TGTGCCAGCAGCTTCCCGGGTAGCCCGTTTTTT; CDR3aa: CASSFPGSPFF
d_gene: .; abundance: .; v_gene: TRBV4-1; j_gene: TRBJ2-3; CDR3nt: TGCGCCAGCAGCCAAGATCTAACGGGGAATACGCAGTATTTT; CDR3aa: CASSQDLTGNTQYF
d_gene: TRBD1; abundance: .; v_gene: TRBV27; j_gene: TRBJ2-6; CDR3nt: TGTGCCAGCAGACCGACAGGGGCGCCCCTCTCTGGGGCCAACGTCCTGACTTTC; CDR3aa: CASRPTGAPLSGANVLTF
d_gene: .; abundance: .; v_gene: TRBV15; j_gene: TRBJ1-5; CDR3nt: TGTGCCACCAGCAGACCAAATCAGCCCCAGCATTTT; CDR3aa: CATSRPNQPQHF
d_gene: TRBD2; abundance: .; v_gene: TRBV15; j_gene: TRBJ2-3; CDR3nt: TGTGCCACCAGCAGAGCGGGAGGAGGAAATACGCAGTATTTT; CDR3aa: CATSRAGGGNTQYF
d_gene: .; abundance: .; v_gene: TRBV18; j_gene: TRBJ1-6; CDR3nt: TGTGCCAGCTCACCACATGAGAATTCACCCCTCCACTTT; CDR3aa: CASSPHENSPLHF
d_gene: .; abundance: .; v_gene: TRBV20-1; j_gene: TRBJ1-2; CDR3nt: TGCAGTGCTAGTGCGGGGGGGGATAACTATGGCTACACCTTC; CDR3aa: CSASAGGDNYGYTF
d_gene: TRBD2; abundance: .; v_gene: TRBV28; j_gene: TRBJ2-3; CDR3nt: TGTGCCAGCAGTTCCATAGCGGGAGGGACAGATACGCAGTATTTT; CDR3aa: CASSSIAGGTDTQYF
d_gene: .; abundance: .; v_gene: TRBV6-5; j_gene: TRBJ1-1; CDR3nt: TGTGCCAGCAGGGCAGGGGACCCAATTGAAGCTTTCTTT; CDR3aa: CASRAGDPIEAFF
d_gene: TRBD1; abundance: once; v_gene: TRBV10-3; j_gene: TRBJ1-1; CDR3nt: TGTGCCATACAAGGACAGGGCCGCTGGAACACTGAAGCTTTCTTT; CDR3aa: CAIQGQGRWNTEAFF
d_gene: .; abundance: .; v_gene: TRBV7-9; j_gene: TRBJ1-3; CDR3nt: TGTGCCAGCAGCAAACAGGGCGCTTCTGGAAACACCATATATTTT; CDR3aa: CASSKQGASGNTIYF
d_gene: .; abundance: .; v_gene: TRBV4-2; j_gene: TRBJ1-4; CDR3nt: TGTGCCAGCAGCCATCAGGTGGGGGGGGGTGATGAAAAACTGTTTTTT; CDR3aa: CASSHQVGGGDEKLFF
d_gene: TRBD1; abundance: .; v_gene: TRBV6-5; j_gene: TRBJ2-3; CDR3nt: TGTGCCAGCACCCTCGGGACAGGGGGAAGAGATACGCAGTATTTT; CDR3aa: CASTLGTGGRDTQYF
d_gene: TRBD2; abundance: .; v_gene: TRBV6-5; j_gene: TRBJ2-2; CDR3nt: TGTGCCACCGGGACTAGCGGGACCACCGGGGAGCTGTTTTTT; CDR3aa: CATGTSGTTGELFF
d_gene: .; abundance: .; v_gene: TRBV6-5; j_gene: TRBJ2-3; CDR3nt: TGTGCCAGCAGTTACAGAGGGCCCGAAGATACGCAGTATTTT; CDR3aa: CASSYRGPEDTQYF
d_gene: TRBD2; abundance: .; v_gene: TRBV5-1; j_gene: TRBJ2-1; CDR3nt: TGCGCCAGCAGCTCGGGAGGCGGGGCCATCTCCTACAATGAGCAGTTCTTC; CDR3aa: CASSSGGGAISYNEQFF
d_gene: .; abundance: .; v_gene: TRBV6-5; j_gene: TRBJ1-4; CDR3nt: TGTGCCAGCAGCCCGGGGGCAACTAATGAAAAACTGTTTTTT; CDR3aa: CASSPGATNEKLFF
d_gene: .; abundance: .; v_gene: TRBV3-1/TRBV3-2; j_gene: TRBJ1-1; CDR3nt: TGTGCCAGCAGCCAGCCGGAGGGGAACACTGAAGCTTTCTTT; CDR3aa: CASSQPEGNTEAFF
d_gene: TRBD1; abundance: .; v_gene: TRBV5-1; j_gene: TRBJ2-7; CDR3nt: TGCGCCAGCAGCTTGAATGGACAGGGTGTAGACGAGCAGTACTTC; CDR3aa: CASSLNGQGVDEQYF
d_gene: .; abundance: .; v_gene: TRBV5-8; j_gene: TRBJ2-6; CDR3nt: TGTGCCAGCAGCTTGAGTTGGGGGCCTGGGGCCAACGTCCTGACTTTC; CDR3aa: CASSLSWGPGANVLTF
d_gene: .; abundance: .; v_gene: TRBV27; j_gene: TRBJ2-1; CDR3nt: TGTGCCAGCAGCCAGGGGACCTACAATGAGCAGTTCTTC; CDR3aa: CASSQGTYNEQFF
d_gene: .; abundance: .; v_gene: TRBV3-1/TRBV3-2; j_gene: TRBJ1-1; CDR3nt: TGTGCCAGCAGCCAGGGGGGGCTGGGGACTGAAGCTTTCTTT; CDR3aa: CASSQGGLGTEAFF
d_gene: TRBD1; abundance: .; v_gene: TRBV4-1; j_gene: TRBJ2-2; CDR3nt: TGCGCCAGCAGCCATGTTAGGAGGACAGGGAAGACCGGGGAGCTGTTTTTT; CDR3aa: CASSHVRRTGKTGELFF
d_gene: TRBD2; abundance: .; v_gene: TRBV5-1; j_gene: TRBJ2-1; CDR3nt: TGCGCCTCAACCTTAAGCGGGAGAGGAGGGGATGAGCAGTTCTTC; CDR3aa: CASTLSGRGGDEQFF
d_gene: .; abundance: .; v_gene: TRBV19; j_gene: TRBJ1-5; CDR3nt: TGTGCCAGTAACCCCCTATTACAGGAAGGTTATAGCAATCAGCCCCAGCATTTT; CDR3aa: CASNPLLQEGYSNQPQHF
d_gene: .; abundance: .; v_gene: TRBV20-1; j_gene: TRBJ2-7; CDR3nt: TGCAGTGCTAGGGGCAGCTACGAGCAGTACTTC; CDR3aa: CSARGSYEQYF
d_gene: .; abundance: .; v_gene: TRBV7-9; j_gene: TRBJ2-7; CDR3nt: TGTGCCAGCAGCCCCCCGGGGGGCGAAAAGTACTTC; CDR3aa: CASSPPGGEKYF
d_gene: TRBD1; abundance: .; v_gene: TRBV2; j_gene: TRBJ1-1; CDR3nt: TGTGCCAGCAGTCCACAGGGGATGAACACTGAAGCTTTCTTT; CDR3aa: CASSPQGMNTEAFF
d_gene: .; abundance: .; v_gene: TRBV9; j_gene: TRBJ2-7; CDR3nt: TGTGCCAGCAGCCCAGGAAGCAGCGGATCCTACGAGCAGTACTTC; CDR3aa: CASSPGSSGSYEQYF
d_gene: .; abundance: .; v_gene: TRBV30; j_gene: TRBJ1-5; CDR3nt: TGTGCCTGGAGTAGTGTGGGGGGAGAGAATCAGCCCCAGCATTTT; CDR3aa: CAWSSVGGENQPQHF
d_gene: TRBD2; abundance: .; v_gene: TRBV11-2; j_gene: TRBJ2-2; CDR3nt: TGTGCCAGCAGCTCCGAGCGGGAGTGGGCCGGGGAGCTGTTTTTT; CDR3aa: CASSSEREWAGELFF
d_gene: .; abundance: .; v_gene: TRBV21-1; j_gene: TRBJ2-2; CDR3nt: TGTGCCAGCATGTCTGTGTTGGGAGGAGGGGGGGCCGGGGAGCTGTTTTTT; CDR3aa: CASMSVLGGGGAGELFF
d_gene: .; abundance: .; v_gene: TRBV28; j_gene: TRBJ1-2; CDR3nt: TGTGCCAGCAGTTTAGATCCGGGGTTGAGCTATGGCTACACCTTC; CDR3aa: CASSLDPGLSYGYTF
d_gene: TRBD2; abundance: few; v_gene: TRBV5-4; j_gene: TRBJ2-1; CDR3nt: TGTGCCAGCAGCTTGGCCGTAGGACTAGCCGGGAATGAGCAGTTCTTC; CDR3aa: CASSLAVGLAGNEQFF
d_gene: TRBD1; abundance: .; v_gene: TRBV5-1; j_gene: TRBJ2-2; CDR3nt: TGCGCCAGCAGCTTGGCAGGGACAGGGGGCACCGGGGAGCTGTTTTTT; CDR3aa: CASSLAGTGGTGELFF
d_gene: TRBD1; abundance: many; v_gene: TRBV3-1/TRBV3-2; j_gene: TRBJ1-2; CDR3nt: TGTGCCAGCAGCCAAACAGGGGAAGCCTATGGCTACACCTTC; CDR3aa: CASSQTGEAYGYTF
d_gene: .; abundance: .; v_gene: TRBV7-8; j_gene: TRBJ2-7; CDR3nt: TGTGCCAGCACCCCGCCGGGAAGTCACGAGCAGTACTTC; CDR3aa: CASTPPGSHEQYF